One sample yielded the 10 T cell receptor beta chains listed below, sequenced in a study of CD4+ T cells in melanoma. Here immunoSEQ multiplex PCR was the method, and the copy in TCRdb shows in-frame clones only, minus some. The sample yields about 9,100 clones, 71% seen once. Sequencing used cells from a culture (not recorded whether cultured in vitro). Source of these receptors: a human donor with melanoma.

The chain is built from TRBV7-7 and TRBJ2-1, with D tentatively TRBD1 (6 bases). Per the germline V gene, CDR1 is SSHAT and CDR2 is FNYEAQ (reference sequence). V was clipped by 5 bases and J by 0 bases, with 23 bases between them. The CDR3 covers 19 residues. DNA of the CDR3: TGTGCCAGCAGCCCAACCGGGACACTAGAGTTAAGCTCCTACAATGAGCAGTTCTTC. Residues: CASSPTGTLELSSYNEQFF.

The chain's CDR3 is CATGRRGGGNEQFF. The CDR3 DNA follows: TGTGCCACCGGGAGGCGGGGGGGCGGGAATGAGCAGTTCTTC. V and J are TRBV10-3 and TRBJ2-1, with 9 positions matching TRBD2. CDR1 ENHRY and CDR2 SYGVKD come from the germline V gene. This CDR3 region has 14 residues. With 10 bases clipped from V and 7 bases from J, the junction kept 11 bases outside the gene matches.

The CDR3: CASSETLLTSGGASIQYF. As DNA, the CDR3 is TGTGCCAGCAGTGAAACCTTATTAACTAGCGGGGGGGCCAGCATTCAGTACTTC. The J gene is TRBJ2-4, the V gene TRBV6-1; TRBD2 aligns across 13 bases. Germline CDR1 reads MNHNS; CDR2 reads SASEGT. The CDR3 consists of 18 residues. V was pared by 2 bases and J by 9 bases, with 13 bases of the junction left unmatched.

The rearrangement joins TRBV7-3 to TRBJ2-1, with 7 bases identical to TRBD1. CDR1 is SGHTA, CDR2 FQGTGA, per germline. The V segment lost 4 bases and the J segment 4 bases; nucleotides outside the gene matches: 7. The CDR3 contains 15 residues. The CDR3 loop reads CASSSGQVRYNEQFF. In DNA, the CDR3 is TGTGCCAGCAGCTCCGGACAGGTAAGGTACAATGAGCAGTTCTTC.

The CDR3, as DNA: TGTGCCAGCAGCCGCCAGCGGGGTGGCACAGATACGCAGTATTTT. Translated: CASSRQRGGTDTQYF. V is TRBV14 and J is TRBJ2-3; the match to TRBD2 covers 7 bases. This CDR3 spans 15 amino acids. Germline V CDR1 and CDR2: SGHDN, FVKESK. Losses at the gene ends were 4 bases for V and 1 base for J; bases not matched to a gene: 5.

The CDR3 sequence: CASSIDRTGVKKNIQYF. CDR3 sequence (DNA): TGTGCCAGTAGTATAGATCGTACAGGGGTGAAGAAAAACATTCAGTACTTC. The chain uses TRBV19 and TRBJ2-4; 7 bases are a match to TRBD1. The germline V gene has CDR1 LNHDA and CDR2 SQIVND (reference sequence). The CDR3 extends over 17 amino acids. J lost 4 bases, V lost 0 bases, and 9 bases had no gene match.

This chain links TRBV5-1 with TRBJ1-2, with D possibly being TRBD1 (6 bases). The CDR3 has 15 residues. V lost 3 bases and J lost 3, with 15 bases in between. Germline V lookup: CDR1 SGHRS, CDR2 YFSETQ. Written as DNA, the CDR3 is TGCGCCAGCAGCTGGGGGCAGCTAGACGACTATGGCTACACCTTC. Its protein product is CASSWGQLDDYGYTF.

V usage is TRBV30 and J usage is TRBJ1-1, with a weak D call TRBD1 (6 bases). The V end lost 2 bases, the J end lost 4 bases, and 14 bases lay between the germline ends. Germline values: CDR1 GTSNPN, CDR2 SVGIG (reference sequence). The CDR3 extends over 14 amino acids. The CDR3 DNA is TGTGCCTGGAGTTCCGGACAGTCGATCACTGAAGCTTTCTTT. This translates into CAWSSGQSITEAFF.

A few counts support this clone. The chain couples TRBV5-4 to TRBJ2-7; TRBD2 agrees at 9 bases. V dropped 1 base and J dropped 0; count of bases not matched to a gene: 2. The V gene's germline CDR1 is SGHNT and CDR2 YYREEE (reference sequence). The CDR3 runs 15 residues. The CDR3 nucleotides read TGTGCCAGCAGCTTGTCAGCGGGGGGCTCCTACGAGCAGTACTTC. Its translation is CASSLSAGGSYEQYF.

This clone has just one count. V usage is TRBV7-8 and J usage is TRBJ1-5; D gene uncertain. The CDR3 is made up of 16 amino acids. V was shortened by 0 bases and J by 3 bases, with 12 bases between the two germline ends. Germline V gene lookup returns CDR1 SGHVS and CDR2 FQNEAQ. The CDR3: CASSLARAGFNQPQHF. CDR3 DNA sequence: TGTGCCAGCAGCTTAGCGAGGGCCGGATTCAATCAGCCCCAGCATTTT.